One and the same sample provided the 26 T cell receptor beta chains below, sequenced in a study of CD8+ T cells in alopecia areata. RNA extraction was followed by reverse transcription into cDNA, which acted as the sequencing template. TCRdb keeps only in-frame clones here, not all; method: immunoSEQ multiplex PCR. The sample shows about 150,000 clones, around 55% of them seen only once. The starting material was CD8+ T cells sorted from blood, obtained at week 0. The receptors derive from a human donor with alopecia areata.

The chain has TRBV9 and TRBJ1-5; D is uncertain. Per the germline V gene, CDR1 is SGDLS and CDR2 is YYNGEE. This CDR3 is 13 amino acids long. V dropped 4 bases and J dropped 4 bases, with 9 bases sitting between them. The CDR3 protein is CASSPQPNQPQHF. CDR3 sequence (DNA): TGTGCCAGCAGCCCTCAACCAAATCAGCCCCAGCATTTT.

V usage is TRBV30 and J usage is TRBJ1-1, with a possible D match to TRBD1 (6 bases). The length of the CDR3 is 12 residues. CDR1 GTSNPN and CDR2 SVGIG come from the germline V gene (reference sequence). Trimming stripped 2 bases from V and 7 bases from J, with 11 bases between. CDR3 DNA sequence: TGTGCCTGGAGTTTAGGGGGTTTTGAAGCTTTCTTT. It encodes CAWSLGGFEAFF.

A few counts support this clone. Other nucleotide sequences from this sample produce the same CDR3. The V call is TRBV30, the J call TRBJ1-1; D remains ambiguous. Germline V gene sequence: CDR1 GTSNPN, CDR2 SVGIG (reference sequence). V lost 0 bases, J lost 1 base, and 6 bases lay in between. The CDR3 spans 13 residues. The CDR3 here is CAWSVGGNTEAFF. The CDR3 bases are TGTGCCTGGAGTGTGGGTGGGAACACTGAAGCTTTCTTT.

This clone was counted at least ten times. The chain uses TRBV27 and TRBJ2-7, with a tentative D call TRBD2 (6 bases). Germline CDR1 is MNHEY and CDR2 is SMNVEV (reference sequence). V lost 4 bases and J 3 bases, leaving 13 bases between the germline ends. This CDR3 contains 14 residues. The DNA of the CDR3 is TGTGCCAGCAGTTCAGGCGGACTACTCTACGAGCAGTACTTC. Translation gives CASSSGGLLYEQYF.

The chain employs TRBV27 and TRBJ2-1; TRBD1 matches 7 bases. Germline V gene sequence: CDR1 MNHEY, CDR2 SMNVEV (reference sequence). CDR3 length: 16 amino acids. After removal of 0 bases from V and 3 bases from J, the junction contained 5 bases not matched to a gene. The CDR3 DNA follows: TGTGCCAGCAGTTTATCCAGAGGGGGCCACTACAATGAGCAGTTCTTC. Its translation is CASSLSRGGHYNEQFF.

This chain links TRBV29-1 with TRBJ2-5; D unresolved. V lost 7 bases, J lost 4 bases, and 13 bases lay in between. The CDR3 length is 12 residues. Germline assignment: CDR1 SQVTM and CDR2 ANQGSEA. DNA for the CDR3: TGCAGCGGGCTCGGGTCCACAGAGACCCAGTACTTC. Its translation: CSGLGSTETQYF.

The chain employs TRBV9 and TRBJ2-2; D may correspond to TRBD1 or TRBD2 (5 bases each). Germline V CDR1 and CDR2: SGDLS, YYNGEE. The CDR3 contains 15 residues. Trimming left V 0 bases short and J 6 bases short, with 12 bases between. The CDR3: CASSVDGTRSGELFF. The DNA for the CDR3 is TGTGCCAGCAGCGTAGACGGGACGAGATCCGGGGAGCTGTTTTTT.

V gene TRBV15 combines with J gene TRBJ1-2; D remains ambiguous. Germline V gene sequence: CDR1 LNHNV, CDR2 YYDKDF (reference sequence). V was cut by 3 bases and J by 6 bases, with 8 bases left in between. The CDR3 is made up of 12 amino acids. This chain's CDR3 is CATSSTRDGYTF. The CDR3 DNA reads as TGTGCCACCAGCAGTACACGTGATGGCTACACCTTC.

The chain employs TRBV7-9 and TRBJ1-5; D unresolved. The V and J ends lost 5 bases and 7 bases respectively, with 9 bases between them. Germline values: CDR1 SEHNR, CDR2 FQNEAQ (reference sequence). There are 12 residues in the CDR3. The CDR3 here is CASSVQSQPQHF. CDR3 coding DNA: TGTGCCAGCAGCGTACAGAGCCAGCCCCAGCATTTT.

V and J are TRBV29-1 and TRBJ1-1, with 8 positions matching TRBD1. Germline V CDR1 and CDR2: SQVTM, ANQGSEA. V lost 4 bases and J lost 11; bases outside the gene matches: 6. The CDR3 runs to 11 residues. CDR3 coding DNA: TGCAGCGTTGGGACAGGGACCGTCGCTTTCTTT. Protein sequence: CSVGTGTVAFF.

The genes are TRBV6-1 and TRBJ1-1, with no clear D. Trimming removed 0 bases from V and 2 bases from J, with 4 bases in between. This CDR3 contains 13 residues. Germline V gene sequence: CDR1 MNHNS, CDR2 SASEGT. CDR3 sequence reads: CASSEAQNTEAFF. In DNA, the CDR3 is TGTGCCAGCAGTGAAGCACAAAACACTGAAGCTTTCTTT.

The CDR3 protein is CSVLAEGGSPLHF. The CDR3 DNA is TGCAGCGTTCTCGCCGAGGGGGGTTCACCCCTCCACTTT. The rearrangement uses TRBV29-1 and TRBJ1-6; possible D gene TRBD1, 6 bases. In germline, CDR1 is SQVTM, CDR2 ANQGSEA. The CDR3 length is 13 residues. V was shortened by 5 bases and J by 9 bases, with 14 bases between the two germline ends.

Here the CDR3 reads CASSQDRQGGTGELFF. For the CDR3, the DNA is TGCGCCAGCAGCCAAGATCGACAGGGCGGCACCGGGGAGCTGTTTTTT. The V gene is TRBV4-3, the J gene TRBJ2-2; 7 nucleotides line up with TRBD1. Germline assignment: CDR1 LGHNA and CDR2 YSLEER. This CDR3 has 16 residues. The V gene end was trimmed by 0 bases and the J gene end by 4 bases; junction bases not matched to a gene: 5.

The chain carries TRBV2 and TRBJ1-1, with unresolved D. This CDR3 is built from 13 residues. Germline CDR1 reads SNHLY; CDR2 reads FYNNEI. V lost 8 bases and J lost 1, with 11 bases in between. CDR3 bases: TGTGCCAGCGGTGTAGGCGGGAACACTGAAGCTTTCTTT. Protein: CASGVGGNTEAFF.

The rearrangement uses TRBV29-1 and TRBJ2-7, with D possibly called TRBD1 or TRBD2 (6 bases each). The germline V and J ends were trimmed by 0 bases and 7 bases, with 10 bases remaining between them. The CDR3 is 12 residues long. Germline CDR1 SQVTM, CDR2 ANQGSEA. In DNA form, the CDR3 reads TGCAGCGTTGAAGATGAGGGGGGAGAGCAGTACTTC. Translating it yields CSVEDEGGEQYF.

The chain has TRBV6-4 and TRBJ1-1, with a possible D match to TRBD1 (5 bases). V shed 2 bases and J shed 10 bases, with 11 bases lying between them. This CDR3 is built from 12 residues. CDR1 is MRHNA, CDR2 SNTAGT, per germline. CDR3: CASSDGGDTAFF. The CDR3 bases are TGTGCCAGCAGTGACGGGGGGGATACAGCTTTCTTT.

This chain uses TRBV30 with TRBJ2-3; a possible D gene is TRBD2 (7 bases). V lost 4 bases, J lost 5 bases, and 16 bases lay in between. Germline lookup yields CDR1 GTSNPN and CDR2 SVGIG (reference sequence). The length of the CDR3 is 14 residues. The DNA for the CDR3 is TGTGCCTGGACGCGCGGGGGCCGGGGAGATACGCAGTATTTT. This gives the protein CAWTRGGRGDTQYF.

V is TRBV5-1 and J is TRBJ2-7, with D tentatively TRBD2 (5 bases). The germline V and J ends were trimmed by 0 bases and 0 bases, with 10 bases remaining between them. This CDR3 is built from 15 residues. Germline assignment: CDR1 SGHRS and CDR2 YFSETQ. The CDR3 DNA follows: TGCGCCAGCAGCTTGGACCGGGATGCCTCCTACGAGCAGTACTTC. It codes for CASSLDRDASYEQYF. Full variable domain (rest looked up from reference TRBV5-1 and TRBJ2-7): KAGVTQTPRYLIKTRGQQVTLSCSPISGHRSVSWYQQTPGQGLQFLFEYFSETQRNKGNFPGRFSGRQFSNSRSEMNVSTLELGDSALYLCASSLDRDASYEQYFGPGTRLTVT.

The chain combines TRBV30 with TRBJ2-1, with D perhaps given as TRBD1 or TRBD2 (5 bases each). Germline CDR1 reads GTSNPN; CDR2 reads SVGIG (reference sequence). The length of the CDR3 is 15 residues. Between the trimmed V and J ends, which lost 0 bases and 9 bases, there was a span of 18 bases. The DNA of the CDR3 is TGTGCCTGGAGTGTTGGTTTGGGGGTAGCCGGTGAGCAGTTCTTC. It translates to CAWSVGLGVAGEQFF. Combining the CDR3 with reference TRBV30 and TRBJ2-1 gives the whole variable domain SQTIHQWPATLVQPVGSPLSLECTVEGTSNPNLYWYRQAAGRGLQLLFYSVGIGQISSEVPQNLSASRPQDRQFILSSKKLLLSDSGFYLCAWSVGLGVAGEQFFGPGTRLTVL.

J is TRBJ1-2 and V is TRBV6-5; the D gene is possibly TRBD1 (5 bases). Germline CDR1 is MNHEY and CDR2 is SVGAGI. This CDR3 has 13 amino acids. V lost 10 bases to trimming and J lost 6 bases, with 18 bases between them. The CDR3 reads CATGRGAQHGYTF. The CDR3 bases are TGTGCCACGGGTCGCGGGGCGCAACATGGCTACACCTTC.

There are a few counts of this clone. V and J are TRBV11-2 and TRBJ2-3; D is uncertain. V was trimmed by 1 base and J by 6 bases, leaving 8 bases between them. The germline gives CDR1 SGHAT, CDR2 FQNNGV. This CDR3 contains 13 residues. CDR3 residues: CASSLVLRDTQYF. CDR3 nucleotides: TGTGCCAGCAGCTTAGTTCTCCGGGATACGCAGTATTTT.

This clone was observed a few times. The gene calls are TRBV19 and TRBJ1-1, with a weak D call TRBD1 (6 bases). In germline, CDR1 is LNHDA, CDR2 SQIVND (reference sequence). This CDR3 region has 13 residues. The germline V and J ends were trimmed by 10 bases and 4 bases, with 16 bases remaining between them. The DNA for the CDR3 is TGTGCCACGGGCTCAGGGGTGGCCACTGAAGCTTTCTTT. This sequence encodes CATGSGVATEAFF.

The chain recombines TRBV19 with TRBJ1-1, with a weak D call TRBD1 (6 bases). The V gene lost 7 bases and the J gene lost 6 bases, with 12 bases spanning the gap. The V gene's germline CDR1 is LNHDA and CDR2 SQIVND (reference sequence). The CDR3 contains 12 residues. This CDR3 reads CASNSEGAEAFF. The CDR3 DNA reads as TGTGCCAGTAATTCAGAGGGGGCTGAAGCTTTCTTT.

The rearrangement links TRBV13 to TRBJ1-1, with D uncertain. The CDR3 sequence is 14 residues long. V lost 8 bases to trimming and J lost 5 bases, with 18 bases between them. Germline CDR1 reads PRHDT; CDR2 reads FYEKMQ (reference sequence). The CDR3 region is CASSPEGWITEAFF. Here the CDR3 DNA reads TGTGCCAGCTCCCCGGAAGGATGGATAACTGAAGCTTTCTTT.

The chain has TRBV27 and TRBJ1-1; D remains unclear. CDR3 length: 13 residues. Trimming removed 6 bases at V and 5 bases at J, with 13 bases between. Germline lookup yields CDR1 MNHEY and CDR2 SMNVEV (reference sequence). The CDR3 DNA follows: TGTGCCAGCAGCCTCGAGGTGTGGACTGAAGCTTTCTTT. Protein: CASSLEVWTEAFF.

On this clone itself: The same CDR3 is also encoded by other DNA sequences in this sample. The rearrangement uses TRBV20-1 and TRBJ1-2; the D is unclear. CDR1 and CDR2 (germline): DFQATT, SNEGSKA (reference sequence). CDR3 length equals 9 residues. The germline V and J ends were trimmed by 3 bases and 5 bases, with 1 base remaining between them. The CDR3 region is CSASYGYTF. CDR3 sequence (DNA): TGCAGTGCTAGTTATGGCTACACCTTC.